This TCR beta chain stems from a study of low-dose radiotherapy and immunotherapy resistance in tumors. Study at large: Each patient took aspirin at a dose of 300 mg by mouth once daily over the course of four cycles, with dosing beginning on cycle 1 day 1.

Time point indicated: before trial treatment. In the RACIN dose-escalation trial, donors got nivolumab plus ipilimumab with aspirin, cyclophosphamide and radiotherapy. The CDR3 is made up of 17 amino acids. The V gene end was trimmed by 1 base and the J gene end by 6 bases; junction bases not matched to a gene: 12. The V gene's germline CDR1 is LGHNA and CDR2 YNFKEQ. First-strand cDNA relied on TRAV- and TRBV-specific primers spanning alpha and beta chains. Both a constant-region primer and a V-primer adapter served to amplify TCRs across approximately 19 PCR cycles. TCRdb itself ran the reads through MiXCR, one entry per CDR3 protein. The sample includes roughly 60,000 distinct CDR3 sequences, roughly a quarter of them seen just once.

This chain uses TRBV4-2 with TRBJ2-3; 8 nucleotides match TRBD2. This receptor was obtained from a male donor with prostate cancer. The sequencing used PBMCs, collected before treatment. CDR3 amino acids: CASSQAGSGKLRDTQYF. In nucleotides, the CDR3 is TGTGCCAGCAGCCAAGCCGGTAGCGGGAAATTACGTGATACGCAGTATTTT.